The 10 T cell receptor beta chains given below trace back to one sample, sequenced in a study of control samples from healthy donors and cancer patients. Sequenced by immunoSEQ multiplex PCR; TCRdb stores in-frame clones only, minus some. The sample gives approximately 130,000 clones, around 87% of which show up once; about 2.7% is in the top ten. Sequenced sample: blood. All receptors come from a man in his 60s in good health.

This clone was observed a few times. The V and J genes are TRBV12-3 or TRBV12-4 and TRBJ1-1; D may be TRBD1 (5 bases). The CDR3 runs to 13 residues. Trimming removed 10 bases at V and 2 bases at J, with 14 bases between. CDR3 coding DNA: TGTGCCACCCCCTCGACAGACAACACTGAAGCTTTCTTT. As protein: CATPSTDNTEAFF.

This clone appeared a single time. The chain couples TRBV27 to TRBJ2-5; 8 bases line up with TRBD1. The CDR3 is 16 amino acids. CDR1 is MNHEY and CDR2 is SMNVEV in the germline V gene (reference sequence). V lost 6 bases to trimming and J lost 4 bases; unmatched junction nucleotides: 13. CDR3 region: CASSQLGQGRRETQYF. The CDR3 region has the DNA TGTGCCAGCAGCCAACTTGGACAGGGTAGGCGAGAGACCCAGTACTTC.

V is TRBV5-1 and J is TRBJ2-5, with TRBD2 matching over 13 bases. Trimming cost V 3 bases and J 3 bases; bases outside gene matches: 8. The CDR3 contains 17 residues. Germline V gene sequence: CDR1 SGHRS, CDR2 YFSETQ. DNA for the CDR3: TGCGCCAGCAGCTATGGGACTAGCGGGGAGATGGAAGAGACCCAGTACTTC. It translates to CASSYGTSGEMEETQYF.

The chain uses TRBV5-8 and TRBJ2-7; D gene uncertain. The germline gives CDR1 SGHTS, CDR2 YDEGEE. This CDR3 region has 12 residues. V lost 4 bases and J lost 3, with 8 bases in between. The CDR3 protein is CASSLVNYEQYF. The CDR3 DNA reads as TGTGCCAGCAGCCTAGTCAACTACGAGCAGTACTTC. Complete variable domain (other parts from reference TRBV5-8 and TRBJ2-7): EAGVTQSPTHLIKTRGQQATLRCSPISGHTSVYWYQQALGLGLQFLLWYDEGEERNRGNFPPRFSGRQFPNYSSELNVNALELEDSALYLCASSLVNYEQYFGPGTRLTVT.

The J gene is TRBJ2-3, the V gene TRBV9, with 15 positions matching TRBD2. CDR3 length equals 18 residues. CDR1 is SGDLS, CDR2 YYNGEE, per germline. The V segment lost 3 bases and the J segment 2 bases; nucleotides outside the gene matches: 7. CDR3 region: CASSERTSGGANTDTQYF. CDR3 DNA sequence: TGTGCCAGCAGCGAGAGGACTAGCGGGGGGGCAAACACAGATACGCAGTATTTT.

This chain uses TRBV25-1 with TRBJ2-1; no reliable D call. With 7 bases removed from V and 4 bases from J, the gap between germline ends came to 5 bases. Germline lookup yields CDR1 MGHDK and CDR2 SYGVNS. The CDR3 runs to 11 residues. CDR3 nucleotides: TGTGCCAGCAACGGGTACAATGAGCAGTTCTTC. Translated: CASNGYNEQFF.

With respect to this clone: This CDR3 is also generated by other DNA sequences in the sample. V is TRBV18 and J is TRBJ1-1, with a tentative D call TRBD1 (5 bases). The germline V gene encodes CDR1 KGHSH and CDR2 LQKENI. The CDR3 has 16 residues. Deletions cut 6 bases from V and 0 bases from J, with 17 bases between. In DNA form, the CDR3 reads TGTGCCAGCTCCCTCTTGGGGGGTCAAATGAACACTGAAGCTTTCTTT. Amino acid sequence: CASSLLGGQMNTEAFF.

V usage is TRBV15 and J usage is TRBJ2-1; either TRBD1 or TRBD2 may fit D (6 bases each). Per the germline V gene, CDR1 is LNHNV and CDR2 is YYDKDF (reference sequence). Trimming took 0 bases from V and 2 from J, leaving 14 bases between them. The CDR3 has 17 residues. The CDR3 loop reads CATSREERGTPYNEQFF. CDR3 DNA: TGTGCCACCAGCAGAGAGGAAAGGGGGACTCCCTACAATGAGCAGTTCTTC.

The V call is TRBV2, the J call TRBJ2-7; 9 bases line up with TRBD1. The junction had 6 bases not matched to a gene; V was cut back by 8 bases and J by 1 base. Per the germline V gene, CDR1 is SNHLY and CDR2 is FYNNEI. The CDR3 is made up of 14 amino acids. The CDR3 reads CASRGQGVSYEQYF. CDR3 coding DNA: TGTGCCAGCCGGGGACAGGGAGTATCCTACGAGCAGTACTTC.

The chain combines TRBV7-2 with TRBJ2-1; 8 bases agree with TRBD1. The CDR3 has 15 amino acids. The V segment lost 5 bases and the J segment 2 bases; nucleotides outside the gene matches: 5. Germline V lookup: CDR1 SGHTA, CDR2 FQGNSA. The CDR3 bases are TGTGCCAGCAGCCAGACAGGGGTTACCTACAATGAGCAGTTCTTC. It specifies CASSQTGVTYNEQFF.